These 32 T cell receptor beta chains were sequenced from one sample in a study of blood T cells in healthy people across ages. It was with a sample-barcoded 5' primer and a J-beta primer mix that a second PCR of roughly 7 to 12 cycles was run. One entry per CDR3 protein, called by TCRdb with MiXCR from the 5' RACE reads. The sample holds 1.5 million to 1.9 million distinct CDR3 sequences; 42% are singletons and the top ten take roughly 3.7%. Sequencing used blood. Receptors were obtained from a woman between 18 and 30 years old in good health.

The chain recombines TRBV28 with TRBJ2-7; 7 bases map to TRBD1. Trimming took 6 bases from V and 9 from J; bases not matched to a gene: 8. The CDR3 sequence is 12 residues long. Germline lookup yields CDR1 MDHEN and CDR2 SYDVKM. In nucleotides, the CDR3 is TGTGCCAGCAGAAGACAGGGTTGGTGGCAGTACTTC. Residues: CASRRQGWWQYF.

The chain combines TRBV15 with TRBJ2-3; weak D call: TRBD2 (5 bases). CDR1 and CDR2 from the germline V gene are LNHNV and YYDKDF (reference sequence). The ends were cut back, 0 bases at V and 0 bases at J, with 13 bases in the middle. CDR3 length: 17 amino acids. This CDR3 is CATSRDGAGLSTDTQYF. For the CDR3, the DNA is TGTGCCACCAGCAGAGATGGTGCGGGTCTCAGCACAGATACGCAGTATTTT.

The chain combines TRBV18 with TRBJ2-1; 12 positions match TRBD2. V was pared by 6 bases and J by 3 bases, with 18 bases of the junction left unmatched. The CDR3 is 20 amino acids. Germline V gene data show CDR1 as KGHSH and CDR2 as LQKENI. The CDR3 region is CASSPRARLAGVSNYNEQFF. CDR3 nucleotide sequence: TGTGCCAGCTCGCCCCGGGCCCGACTAGCGGGGGTTTCTAACTACAATGAGCAGTTCTTC.

The V and J genes are TRBV2 and TRBJ1-4; 11 nucleotides agree with TRBD1. With 5 bases clipped from V and 8 bases from J, the junction kept 13 bases outside the gene matches. The germline V gene has CDR1 SNHLY and CDR2 FYNNEI. The CDR3 is made up of 17 amino acids. The DNA of the CDR3 is TGTGCCAGCAGTCTAGCAGAGACCGGGACAGGGGGGGAAAAACTGTTTTTT. It codes for CASSLAETGTGGEKLFF.

This clonotype has just a few counts. The J gene is TRBJ1-5, the V gene TRBV6-6, with 8 nucleotides matching TRBD1. V trimming: 9 bases; J trimming: 2 bases; junction bases outside the gene matches: 12. CDR1 and CDR2 from the germline V gene are MNHNY and SVGAGI (reference sequence). The length of the CDR3 is 16 residues. As DNA, the CDR3 is TGTGCCAGTTGGACAGGGTTAGACTTTGGCAATCAGCCCCAGCATTTT. Protein sequence: CASWTGLDFGNQPQHF.

The chain recombines TRBV20-1 with TRBJ2-1; 12 bases line up with TRBD2. Per germline, CDR1 DFQATT and CDR2 SNEGSKA (reference sequence). CDR3 length: 15 amino acids. The ends lost 6 bases at V and 4 bases at J; junction bases unmatched: 7. The CDR3 sequence is CSARPSGRVYNEQFF. CDR3 nucleotides: TGCAGTGCCAGACCTAGCGGGAGGGTTTACAATGAGCAGTTCTTC.

As concerns this clonotype: The junction differs from germline at one of its ends, possibly a read error. The chain joins TRBV18 to TRBJ2-7; 7 nucleotides align to TRBD2. The CDR3 contains 15 residues. Germline V gene sequence: CDR1 KGHSH, CDR2 LQKENI. The CDR3 DNA follows: TGTACCAGCTCACCGGGGAGGGGATCGTCCTACGAGCAGTACTTC. Its translation is CTSSPGRGSSYEQYF.

This chain uses TRBV20-1 with TRBJ2-7, with 8 bases fitting TRBD1. CDR3 length equals 13 residues. CDR1 and CDR2 from the germline V gene are DFQATT and SNEGSKA (reference sequence). CDR3 nucleotides: TGCAGCACCGGGACAGGCGGCTCCTACGAGCAGTACTTC. This translates into CSTGTGGSYEQYF.

There are a few counts of this clonotype. V gene TRBV12-3 or TRBV12-4 combines with J gene TRBJ2-5, with 8 bases matching TRBD1. The V gene end was trimmed by 6 bases and the J gene end by 11 bases; junction bases not matched to a gene: 11. The CDR3 is 13 residues long. CDR3 sequence (DNA): TGTGCCAGCAGCGGACAGGGACTCAATGAGCAGTACTTC. It yields the protein CASSGQGLNEQYF.

This chain uses TRBV20-1 with TRBJ2-1; D uncertain. This CDR3 region has 12 residues. V was clipped by 0 bases and J by 8 bases, with 8 bases between them. Germline assignment: CDR1 DFQATT and CDR2 SNEGSKA (reference sequence). CDR3 sequence: CSARDPGHEQFF. In nucleotides, the CDR3 is TGCAGTGCTAGAGATCCAGGACATGAGCAGTTCTTC.

This chain joins TRBV20-1 and TRBJ1-5, with 9 bases aligning to TRBD1. The junction had 10 bases not matched to a gene; V was cut back by 4 bases and J by 0 bases. This CDR3 is 17 amino acids long. Germline-derived CDR1 and CDR2 are DFQATT and SNEGSKA (reference sequence). In DNA, the CDR3 is TGCAGTGCTATAACCGGGACAGGGCATTATAGCAATCAGCCCCAGCATTTT. Translating gives CSAITGTGHYSNQPQHF.

The gene calls are TRBV13 and TRBJ2-1, with no clear D. The CDR3 runs 14 residues. CDR1 and CDR2 (germline): PRHDT, FYEKMQ (reference sequence). Trimming removed 1 base at V and 10 bases at J, with 14 bases between. The CDR3 DNA reads as TGTGCCAGCAGCTTAGAAGTCCCTTCGGCGGAGCAGTTCTTC. Protein sequence: CASSLEVPSAEQFF.

Only a few counts were recorded for this clonotype. The rearrangement links TRBV3-1 to TRBJ2-1; D unclear. Trimming stripped 2 bases from V and 4 bases from J, with 9 bases between. The CDR3 consists of 14 residues. Germline V CDR1 and CDR2: LGHDT, YNNKEL (reference sequence). The CDR3 DNA reads TGTGCCAGCAGCCAAAGGGCACAGTACAATGAGCAGTTCTTC. Protein product: CASSQRAQYNEQFF.

The chain combines TRBV4-3 with TRBJ2-5; 7 nucleotides align to TRBD1. This CDR3 is built from 17 residues. Germline CDR1 and CDR2: LGHNA and YSLEER. The J segment lost 2 bases and the V segment lost 0 bases, leaving 9 bases of the junction unmatched. The CDR3 here is CASSQDAFGTAQETQYF. DNA for the CDR3: TGCGCCAGCAGCCAAGATGCTTTCGGGACAGCTCAAGAGACCCAGTACTTC.

In its sample, this clonotype was seen a few times. The chain couples TRBV7-9 to TRBJ2-5; 7 bases are a match to TRBD1. This CDR3 has 14 residues. CDR1 and CDR2 from the germline V gene are SEHNR and FQNEAQ (reference sequence). Germline trimming cut 5 bases from V and 5 bases from J; bases unmatched to any gene: 8. This CDR3 reads CASSTGQTRETQYF. In nucleotides, the CDR3 is TGTGCCAGCAGCACGGGACAGACACGTGAGACCCAGTACTTC.

This clonotype was seen only once. The V call is TRBV4-2, the J call TRBJ2-4; TRBD2 matches at 9 bases. V lost 0 bases to trimming and J lost 13 bases; unmatched junction nucleotides: 16. Germline values: CDR1 LGHNA, CDR2 YNFKEQ. The CDR3 loop spans 17 amino acids. CDR3 sequence: CASSQDPSGRPLGEQYF. Written as DNA, the CDR3 is TGTGCCAGCAGCCAAGATCCGAGCGGGAGGCCCCTTGGGGAGCAGTACTTC.

V usage is TRBV29-1 and J usage is TRBJ1-1; no reliable D call. CDR3 length: 12 amino acids. The V end was cut by 7 bases, the J end by 4 bases, with 13 bases between. Germline V gives CDR1 SQVTM, CDR2 ANQGSEA. CDR3 bases: TGCAGCGGGAAGAAGGGTGGCACTGAAGCTTTCTTT. Translation gives CSGKKGGTEAFF.

The chain couples TRBV12-3 or TRBV12-4 to TRBJ2-1; D uncertain. This CDR3 contains 12 residues. The V gene lost 3 bases and the J gene lost 8 bases, with 8 bases spanning the gap. This CDR3 reads CASSLPRYEQFF. CDR3 sequence (DNA): TGTGCCAGCAGTTTGCCCAGGTATGAGCAGTTCTTC.

This clonotype was seen a handful of times. The chain recombines TRBV20-1 with TRBJ2-1; possible D gene TRBD1, 5 bases. Germline-derived CDR1 and CDR2 are DFQATT and SNEGSKA (reference sequence). This CDR3 spans 13 amino acids. V was pared by 1 base and J by 6 bases, with 10 bases between. The CDR3 bases are TGCAGTGCTAGAGCAGGGCCCGGCAATGAGCAGTTCTTC. Residues: CSARAGPGNEQFF.

This clonotype was found a few times. The rearrangement uses TRBV27 and TRBJ2-7, with a weak D call TRBD2 (6 bases). The V and J ends lost 2 bases and 5 bases respectively, with 16 bases between them. Germline CDR1 is MNHEY and CDR2 is SMNVEV (reference sequence). The CDR3 has 15 amino acids. The chain's CDR3 is CASSLAGLLLHEQYF. CDR3 coding DNA: TGTGCCAGCAGTTTAGCGGGACTCCTTCTCCACGAGCAGTACTTC.

The chain combines TRBV7-8 with TRBJ1-4; D gene uncertain. V lost 2 bases and J lost 8, with 21 bases in between. Germline V gene lookup returns CDR1 SGHVS and CDR2 FQNEAQ. The CDR3 runs 17 residues. The CDR3 coding sequence is TGTGCCAGCAGCTTATATTTTGCGAGAGCCAGTGGGGAAAAACTGTTTTTT. Its protein product is CASSLYFARASGEKLFF.

This clonotype was detected only a few times. The V gene is TRBV6-2 or TRBV6-3, the J gene TRBJ2-4; D is uncertain. The DNA end is a closer match to TRBJ2-7, so the J assignment may be wrong. The CDR3 is made up of 15 amino acids. Germline-derived CDR1 and CDR2 are MNHEY and SVGEGT. CDR3 in amino acids: CASSYSAAGTYEQYF. The CDR3 nucleotides read TGTGCCAGCAGTTACTCGGCGGCAGGTACCTACGAGCAGTACTTC.

Only a few counts were recorded for this clonotype. The chain recombines TRBV19 with TRBJ1-6; D ambiguous. V was pared by 5 bases and J by 7 bases, with 9 bases between. CDR3 size: 13 residues. Germline V gene data show CDR1 as LNHDA and CDR2 as SQIVND (reference sequence). CDR3 protein: CASSLNGNSPLHF. For the CDR3, the DNA is TGTGCCAGTAGTTTAAACGGGAATTCACCCCTCCACTTT.

This clonotype was seen just once. This rearrangement joins TRBV4-3 to TRBJ2-5, with D perhaps matching TRBD2 (7 bases). Trimming took off 0 bases at V and 1 base at J, with 18 bases between the two ends. Germline V CDR1 and CDR2: LGHNA, YSLEER. CDR3 length: 18 amino acids. CDR3 DNA sequence: TGCGCCAGCAGCCAAGATCTTCTGGGCGGGGGCCGCCAAGAGACCCAGTACTTC. Its translation is CASSQDLLGGGRQETQYF.

About this clonotype: This may stem from a read error, because a much larger clone lies one nucleotide away. The rearrangement joins TRBV7-2 to TRBJ2-7; possibly TRBD1 or TRBD2 for D (5 bases each). There are 13 residues in the CDR3. Germline lookup yields CDR1 SGHTA and CDR2 FQGNSA. V was pared by 6 bases and J by 7 bases, with 16 bases between. The CDR3 region is CASSRGAYNEQYF. For the CDR3, the DNA is TGTGCCAGCAGTCGAGGGGCCTACAATGAGCAGTACTTC.

This clonotype was recorded a few times. The chain uses TRBV12-3 or TRBV12-4 and TRBJ1-5; D is uncertain. The CDR3 is made up of 14 amino acids. V lost 6 bases to trimming and J lost 3 bases, with 12 bases between them. CDR3 loop: CASSRGGNNQPQHF. CDR3 nucleotides: TGTGCCAGCAGCCGAGGAGGGAACAATCAGCCCCAGCATTTT.

The V call is TRBV7-6, the J call TRBJ2-3, with no clear D. Germline CDR1 is SGHVS and CDR2 is FNYEAQ. Trimming shortened V by 6 bases and J by 5 bases, and 15 bases separated the two germline ends. The CDR3 is 14 amino acids. The CDR3 DNA reads TGTGCCAGCAGTTCAACGACGTCGAGAGATACGCAGTATTTT. Its protein product is CASSSTTSRDTQYF.

In this sample, this clonotype turned up a few times. CDR3 in amino acids: CASKRDRGLNYGYTF. CDR3 sequence (DNA): TGTGCCAGCAAACGGGACAGGGGTCTCAACTATGGCTACACCTTC. The chain carries TRBV2 and TRBJ1-2; 10 bases fit TRBD1. The germline V gene encodes CDR1 SNHLY and CDR2 FYNNEI. The CDR3 spans 15 residues. V was clipped by 7 bases and J by 2 bases; unmatched bases: 7.

As to this clonotype: A clone one base away is much larger, so this may be a read error. V is TRBV10-3 and J is TRBJ1-2; D may be TRBD1 (5 bases). CDR3 length equals 13 residues. Germline V gene lookup returns CDR1 ENHRY and CDR2 SYGVKD. The V gene lost 8 bases and the J gene lost 5 bases, with 15 bases spanning the gap. The CDR3 nucleotides read TGTGCCATCGAAGAGGGGCGGGAGTATGGCTACACCTTC. It specifies CAIEEGREYGYTF.

This chain links TRBV20-1 with TRBJ2-5; D is undetermined. The J call may be in error: the DNA end matches TRBJ2-7 better. CDR1 is DFQATT, CDR2 SNEGSKA, per germline (reference sequence). The CDR3 length is 12 residues. The CDR3, as DNA: TGCAGTGCACTGGATCGGTACTACGAGCAGTACTTC. This codes for CSALDRYYEQYF.

This clonotype was counted a few times. This chain joins TRBV4-1 and TRBJ1-1; 7 positions match TRBD1. V lost 3 bases to trimming and J lost 7 bases; unmatched junction nucleotides: 8. The CDR3 sequence is 14 residues long. The V gene's germline CDR1 is MGHRA and CDR2 YSYEKL. The CDR3 sequence: CASSHFTGVFEAFF. CDR3 in DNA: TGCGCCAGCAGCCATTTTACAGGGGTCTTTGAAGCTTTCTTT.

This clonotype has just one count. The rearrangement joins TRBV14 to TRBJ2-2, with 7 bases lining up with TRBD2. Losses at the gene ends were 0 bases for V and 9 bases for J; bases not matched to a gene: 10. CDR1 is SGHDN, CDR2 FVKESK, per germline. This CDR3 spans 16 amino acids. The CDR3 nucleotides are TGTGCCAGCAGCCAAGAGGCCCCAGCGGGGACCAGGGAGCTGTTTTTT. This encodes CASSQEAPAGTRELFF.